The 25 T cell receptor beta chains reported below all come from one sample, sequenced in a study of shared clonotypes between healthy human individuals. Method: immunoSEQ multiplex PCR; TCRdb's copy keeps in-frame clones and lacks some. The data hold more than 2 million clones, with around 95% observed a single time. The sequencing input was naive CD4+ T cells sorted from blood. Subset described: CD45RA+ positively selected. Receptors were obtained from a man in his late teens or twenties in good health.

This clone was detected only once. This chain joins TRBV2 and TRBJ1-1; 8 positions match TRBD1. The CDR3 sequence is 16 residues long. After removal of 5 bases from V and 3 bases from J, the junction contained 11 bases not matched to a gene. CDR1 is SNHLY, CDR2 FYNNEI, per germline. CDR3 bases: TGTGCCAGCAGTCCCAGGGCAGGGGGCTGGTACACTGAAGCTTTCTTT. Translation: CASSPRAGGWYTEAFF.

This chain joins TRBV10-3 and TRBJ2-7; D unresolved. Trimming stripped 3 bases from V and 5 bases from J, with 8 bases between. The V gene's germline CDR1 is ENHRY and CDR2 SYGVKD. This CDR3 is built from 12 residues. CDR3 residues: CAISDEVNEQYF. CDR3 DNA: TGTGCCATCAGTGACGAGGTAAACGAGCAGTACTTC.

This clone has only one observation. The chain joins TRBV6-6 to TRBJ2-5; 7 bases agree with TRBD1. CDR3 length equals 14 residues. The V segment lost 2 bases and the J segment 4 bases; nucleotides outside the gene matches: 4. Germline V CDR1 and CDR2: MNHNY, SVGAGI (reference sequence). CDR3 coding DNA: TGTGCCAGCAGTTACCTTCACAGGGGAGAGACCCAGTACTTC. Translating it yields CASSYLHRGETQYF.

CDR3 residues: CALEPVRGEKLFF. CDR3 DNA: TGTGCCCTCGAGCCGGTCCGGGGAGAAAAACTGTTTTTT. V and J are TRBV30 and TRBJ1-4; D ambiguous. Germline V gene lookup returns CDR1 GTSNPN and CDR2 SVGIG (reference sequence). V was clipped by 8 bases and J by 8 bases, with 18 bases between them. The CDR3 consists of 13 residues. Complete variable domain (other parts from reference TRBV30 and TRBJ1-4): SQTIHQWPATLVQPVGSPLSLECTVEGTSNPNLYWYRQAAGRGLQLLFYSVGIGQISSEVPQNLSASRPQDRQFILSSKKLLLSDSGFYLCALEPVRGEKLFFGSGTQLSVL.

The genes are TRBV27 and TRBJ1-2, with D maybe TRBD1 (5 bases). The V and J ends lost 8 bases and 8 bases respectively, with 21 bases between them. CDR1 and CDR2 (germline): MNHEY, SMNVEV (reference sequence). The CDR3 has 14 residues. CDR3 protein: CASGRSTGVGGYTF. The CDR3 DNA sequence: TGTGCCAGCGGCCGTTCCACAGGCGTCGGCGGCTACACCTTC.

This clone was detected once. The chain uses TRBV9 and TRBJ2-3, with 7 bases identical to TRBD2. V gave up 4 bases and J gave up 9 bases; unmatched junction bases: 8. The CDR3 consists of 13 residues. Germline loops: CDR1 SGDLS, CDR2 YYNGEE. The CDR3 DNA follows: TGTGCCAGCAGCTCAGAGGGGACTATAACGCAGTATTTT. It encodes CASSSEGTITQYF.

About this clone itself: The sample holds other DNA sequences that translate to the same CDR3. The CDR3 is CASSVTGNTGELFF. DNA of the CDR3: TGTGCCAGCAGCGTAACAGGGAACACCGGGGAGCTGTTTTTT. V is TRBV9 and J is TRBJ2-2; D is perhaps TRBD1 (5 bases). The CDR3 totals 14 residues. The germline V and J ends were trimmed by 1 base and 1 base, with 5 bases remaining between them. Germline CDR1 is SGDLS and CDR2 is YYNGEE.

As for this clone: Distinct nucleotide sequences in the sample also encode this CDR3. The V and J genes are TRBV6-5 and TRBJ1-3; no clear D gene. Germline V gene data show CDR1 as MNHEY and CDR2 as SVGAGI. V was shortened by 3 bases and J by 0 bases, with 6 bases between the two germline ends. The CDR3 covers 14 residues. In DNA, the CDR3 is TGTGCCAGCAGTTATGGGGTCTCTGGAAACACCATATATTTT. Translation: CASSYGVSGNTIYF.

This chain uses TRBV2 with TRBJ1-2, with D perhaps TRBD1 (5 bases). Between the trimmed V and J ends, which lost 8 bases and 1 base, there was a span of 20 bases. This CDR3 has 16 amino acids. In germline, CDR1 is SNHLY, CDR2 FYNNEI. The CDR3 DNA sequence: TGTGCCAGCTGGGGGACGGAGACTGCATATAACTATGGCTACACCTTC. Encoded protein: CASWGTETAYNYGYTF.

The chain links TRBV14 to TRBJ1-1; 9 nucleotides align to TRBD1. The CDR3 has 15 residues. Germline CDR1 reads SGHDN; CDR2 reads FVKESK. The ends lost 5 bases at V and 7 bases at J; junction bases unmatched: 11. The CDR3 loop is CASSGWTGDRGEAFF. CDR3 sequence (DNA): TGTGCCAGCAGCGGGTGGACAGGGGATCGTGGTGAAGCTTTCTTT.

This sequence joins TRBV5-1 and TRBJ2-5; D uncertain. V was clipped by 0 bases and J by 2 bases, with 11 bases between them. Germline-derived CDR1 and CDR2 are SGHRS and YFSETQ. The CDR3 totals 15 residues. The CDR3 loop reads CASSLDSRGQETQYF. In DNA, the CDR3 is TGCGCCAGCAGCTTGGACTCTCGAGGACAAGAGACCCAGTACTTC.

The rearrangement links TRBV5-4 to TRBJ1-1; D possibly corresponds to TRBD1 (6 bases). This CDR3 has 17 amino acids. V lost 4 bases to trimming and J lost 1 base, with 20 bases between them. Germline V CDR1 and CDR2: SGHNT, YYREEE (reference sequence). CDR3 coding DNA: TGTGCCAGCAGCGTTAGGACAGCGACCTCAAAGAACACTGAAGCTTTCTTT. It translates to CASSVRTATSKNTEAFF.

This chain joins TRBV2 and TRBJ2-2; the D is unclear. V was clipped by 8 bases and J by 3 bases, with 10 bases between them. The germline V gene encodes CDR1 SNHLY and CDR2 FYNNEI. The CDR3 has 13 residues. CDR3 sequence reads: CASVLADTGELFF. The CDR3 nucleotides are TGTGCCAGCGTATTGGCAGACACCGGGGAGCTGTTTTTT.

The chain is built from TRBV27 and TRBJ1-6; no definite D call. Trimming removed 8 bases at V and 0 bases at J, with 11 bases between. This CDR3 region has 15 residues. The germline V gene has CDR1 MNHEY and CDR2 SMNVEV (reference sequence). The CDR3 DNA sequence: TGTGCCAGCCAACCCCGAAGCTCCTATAATTCACCCCTCCACTTT. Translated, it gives CASQPRSSYNSPLHF.

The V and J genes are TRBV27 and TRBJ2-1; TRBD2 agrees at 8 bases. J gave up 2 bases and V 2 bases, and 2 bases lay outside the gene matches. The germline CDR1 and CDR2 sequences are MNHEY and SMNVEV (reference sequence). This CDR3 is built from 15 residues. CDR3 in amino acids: CASSLRREAYNEQFF. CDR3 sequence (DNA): TGTGCCAGCAGTTTACGGCGGGAGGCCTACAATGAGCAGTTCTTC.

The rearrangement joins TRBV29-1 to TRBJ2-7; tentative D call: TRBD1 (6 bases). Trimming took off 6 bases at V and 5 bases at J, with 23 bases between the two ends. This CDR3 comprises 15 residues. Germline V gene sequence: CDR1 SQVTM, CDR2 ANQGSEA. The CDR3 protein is CSVSSLAGVANEQYF. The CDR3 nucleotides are TGCAGCGTCTCCTCCTTAGCAGGGGTAGCGAACGAGCAGTACTTC.

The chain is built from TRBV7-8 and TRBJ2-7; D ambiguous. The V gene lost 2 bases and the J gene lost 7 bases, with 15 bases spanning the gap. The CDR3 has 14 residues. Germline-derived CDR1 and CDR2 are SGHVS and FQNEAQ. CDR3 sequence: CASSLKAPFGEQYF. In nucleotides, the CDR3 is TGTGCCAGCAGCTTAAAGGCACCCTTTGGGGAGCAGTACTTC. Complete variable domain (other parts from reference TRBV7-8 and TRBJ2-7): GAGVSQSPRYKVAKRGQDVALRCDPISGHVSLFWYQQALGQGPEFLTYFQNEAQLDKSGLPSDRFFAERPEGSVSTLKIQRTQQEDSAVYLCASSLKAPFGEQYFGPGTRLTVT.

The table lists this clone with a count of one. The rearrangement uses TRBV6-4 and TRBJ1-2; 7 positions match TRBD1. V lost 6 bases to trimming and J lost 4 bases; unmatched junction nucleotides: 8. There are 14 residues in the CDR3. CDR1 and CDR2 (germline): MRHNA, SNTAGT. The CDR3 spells CASRETGTSYGYTF. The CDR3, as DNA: TGTGCCAGCAGAGAGACAGGGACCAGCTATGGCTACACCTTC.

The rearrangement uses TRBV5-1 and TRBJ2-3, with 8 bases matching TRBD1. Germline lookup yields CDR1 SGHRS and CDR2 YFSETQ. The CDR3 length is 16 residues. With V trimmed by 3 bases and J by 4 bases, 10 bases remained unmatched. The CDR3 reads CASSSRQGQASDTQYF. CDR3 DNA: TGCGCCAGCAGCTCAAGACAGGGGCAGGCATCAGATACGCAGTATTTT.

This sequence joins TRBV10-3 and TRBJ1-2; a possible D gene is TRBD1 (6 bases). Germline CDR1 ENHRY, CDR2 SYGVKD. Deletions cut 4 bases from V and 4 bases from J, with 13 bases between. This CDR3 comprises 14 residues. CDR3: CAISGLQGVYGYTF. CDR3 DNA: TGTGCCATCAGTGGCTTACAGGGTGTCTATGGCTACACCTTC.

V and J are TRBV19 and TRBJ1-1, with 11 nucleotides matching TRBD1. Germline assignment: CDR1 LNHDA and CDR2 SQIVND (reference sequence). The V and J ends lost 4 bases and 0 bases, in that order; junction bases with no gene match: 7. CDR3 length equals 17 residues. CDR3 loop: CASSTLGQGALNTEAFF. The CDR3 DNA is TGTGCCAGTAGTACTCTAGGACAGGGGGCTCTGAACACTGAAGCTTTCTTT.

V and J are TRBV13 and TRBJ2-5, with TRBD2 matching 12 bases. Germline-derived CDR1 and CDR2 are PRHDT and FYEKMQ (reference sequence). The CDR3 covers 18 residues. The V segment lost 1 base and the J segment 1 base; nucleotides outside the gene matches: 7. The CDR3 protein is CASSLVGGLAGIQETQYF. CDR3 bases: TGTGCCAGCAGCTTAGTGGGGGGACTAGCGGGCATCCAAGAGACCCAGTACTTC.

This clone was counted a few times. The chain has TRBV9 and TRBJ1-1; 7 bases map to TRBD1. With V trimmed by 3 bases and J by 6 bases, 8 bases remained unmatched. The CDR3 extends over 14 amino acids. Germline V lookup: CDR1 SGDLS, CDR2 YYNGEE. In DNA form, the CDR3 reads TGTGCCAGCAGCGCCAATCAGGGGGTCTCTGAAGCTTTCTTT. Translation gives CASSANQGVSEAFF.

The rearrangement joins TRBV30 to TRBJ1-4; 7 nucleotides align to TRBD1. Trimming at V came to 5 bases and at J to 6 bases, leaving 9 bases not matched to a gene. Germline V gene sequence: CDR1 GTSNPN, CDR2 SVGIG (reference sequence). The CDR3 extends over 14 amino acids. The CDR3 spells CAWAQGGSHEKLFF. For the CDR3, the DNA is TGTGCCTGGGCTCAGGGGGGATCTCATGAAAAACTGTTTTTT.

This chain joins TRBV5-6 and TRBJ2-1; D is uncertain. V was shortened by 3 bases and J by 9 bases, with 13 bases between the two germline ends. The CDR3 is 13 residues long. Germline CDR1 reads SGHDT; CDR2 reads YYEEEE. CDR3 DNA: TGTGCCAGCAGCTGGCTCCTCTCTGGTGAGCAGTTCTTC. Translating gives CASSWLLSGEQFF.